The present T cell receptor (beta chain) was sequenced within a study of T cells in Graves' hyperthyroidism and ophthalmopathy. The table lists this clonotype with many counts. Germline V gene data show CDR1 as SNHLY and CDR2 as FYNNEI. The V and J ends lost 2 bases and 0 bases respectively, with 14 bases between them. The CDR3 has 16 amino acids. RNA transcripts were the template for amplifying TCR beta CDR3 regions. In the first-round RT-PCR of the TCR CDR3, the HTBI primer set was used. MiXCR, run by TCRdb on the multiplex PCR reads, gives a single entry per CDR3 protein. The data contain about 300,000 distinct CDR3 sequences, 15% to 20% of them seen just once; the ten biggest clones take up 35% to 40%.

Material for sequencing was blood. V usage is TRBV2 and J usage is TRBJ2-7; D is ambiguous. This receptor was taken from a man in his fifties with Graves' ophthalmopathy. CDR3 in amino acids: CASSEIVSNPSYEQYF. The CDR3 region has the DNA TGTGCCAGCAGTGAAATCGTTAGCAACCCCTCCTACGAGCAGTACTTC.